Below are 26 T cell receptor beta chains sequenced from a single sample in a study of shared clonotypes between healthy human individuals. Clones were sequenced by immunoSEQ multiplex PCR, and TCRdb holds only the in-frame ones, with some missing. This sample has 650,000 to 800,000 clones, with over 60% found just once. The specimen sequenced was memory CD4+ T cells sorted from blood. Stated subset: CD45RA-negative fraction. The receptors derive from a woman in her thirties in good health.

The rearrangement uses TRBV29-1 and TRBJ2-2; TRBD2 agrees at 8 bases. Trimming removed 4 bases from V and 1 base from J; junction bases left unmatched: 5. This CDR3 has 15 residues. Germline V gene sequence: CDR1 SQVTM, CDR2 ANQGSEA. CDR3 in amino acids: CSVVLAGGNTGELFF. CDR3 in DNA: TGCAGCGTTGTCCTGGCGGGAGGGAACACCGGGGAGCTGTTTTTT.

The chain links TRBV4-2 to TRBJ2-3; 10 bases align to TRBD2. V lost 0 bases and J lost 2; bases outside the gene matches: 5. The CDR3 is 17 residues long. Germline CDR1 LGHNA, CDR2 YNFKEQ. The CDR3 DNA reads TGTGCCAGCAGCCAAGATGTGAGCGGGAGGGCCACAGATACGCAGTATTTT. Residues: CASSQDVSGRATDTQYF.

The J gene is TRBJ1-1, the V gene TRBV6-1; no firm D call. CDR3 size: 14 residues. Germline V gene sequence: CDR1 MNHNS, CDR2 SASEGT. Trimming cost V 5 bases and J 0 bases, with 10 bases left between them. For the CDR3, the DNA is TGTGCCAGCAGTTATACTTTTCTGAACACTGAAGCTTTCTTT. It codes for CASSYTFLNTEAFF.

This clone has more than one count but fewer than ten. V gene TRBV5-4 combines with J gene TRBJ2-3; D perhaps matches TRBD2 (6 bases). The germline V gene has CDR1 SGHNT and CDR2 YYREEE (reference sequence). V was trimmed by 6 bases and J by 2 bases, leaving 19 bases between them. The CDR3 contains 16 residues. The CDR3 here is CASTASAGRTTDTQYF. In DNA form, the CDR3 reads TGTGCCAGCACTGCCTCGGCGGGGAGGACCACAGATACGCAGTATTTT.

This chain links TRBV4-2 with TRBJ2-7; maybe TRBD1 (5 bases). V was shortened by 4 bases and J by 3 bases, with 22 bases between the two germline ends. CDR1 and CDR2 from the germline V gene are LGHNA and YNFKEQ. The CDR3 is made up of 17 amino acids. The CDR3, as DNA: TGTGCCAGCAGCCTATCGGAGAAACCAGGGTGGAACTACGAGCAGTACTTC. Residues: CASSLSEKPGWNYEQYF.

Worth noting for this clone: One junction end disagrees with the germline gene, perhaps due to a read error. The sample has other DNA sequences that encode this CDR3 too. V usage is TRBV4-1 and J usage is TRBJ2-5; 8 bases align to TRBD2. CDR3 size: 16 residues. The germline gives CDR1 MGHRA, CDR2 YSYEKL. CDR3 loop: CASSQAHRTGGETQYF. The CDR3 coding sequence is TGTGCCAGCAGCCAAGCCCACAGGACGGGAGGGGAGACCCAGTACTTC.

This clone is labeled medium-sized. J is TRBJ1-1 and V is TRBV2, with a tentative D call TRBD1 (6 bases). Germline CDR1 and CDR2: SNHLY and FYNNEI. The germline V and J ends were trimmed by 8 bases and 5 bases, with 12 bases remaining between them. This CDR3 has 12 amino acids. The CDR3 nucleotides are TGTGCCAGCGCCAGGGGAAGGACTGAAGCTTTCTTT. Amino acids: CASARGRTEAFF.

This clone was recorded a few times. This rearrangement joins TRBV2 to TRBJ1-1; 10 bases match TRBD1. The CDR3 length is 17 residues. V lost 3 bases and J lost 0; bases outside the gene matches: 7. The germline gives CDR1 SNHLY, CDR2 FYNNEI. This CDR3 reads CASSDSGQGSMNTEAFF. Written as DNA, the CDR3 is TGTGCCAGCAGTGACTCGGGACAGGGGAGCATGAACACTGAAGCTTTCTTT. Using reference TRBV2 and TRBJ1-1 for the parts outside the CDR3, the full variable domain is EPEVTQTPSHQVTQMGQEVILRCVPISNHLYFYWYRQILGQKVEFLVSFYNNEISEKSEIFDDQFSVERPDGSNFTLKIRSTKLEDSAMYFCASSDSGQGSMNTEAFFGQGTRLTVV.

The V gene is TRBV9, the J gene TRBJ2-1; maybe TRBD2 (5 bases). CDR1 SGDLS and CDR2 YYNGEE come from the germline V gene. The CDR3 runs 16 residues. V was clipped by 0 bases and J by 5 bases, with 15 bases between them. The CDR3 coding sequence is TGTGCCAGCAGCGTAGGAGCCCAGCGGAGCCACAATGAGCAGTTCTTC. This encodes CASSVGAQRSHNEQFF.

The chain links TRBV7-2 to TRBJ2-1; D remains ambiguous. The CDR3 sequence is 12 residues long. V lost 2 bases and J lost 6, with 5 bases in between. CDR1 and CDR2 (germline): SGHTA, FQGNSA. The CDR3 nucleotides read TGTGCCAGCAGCTTAACCCTCAATGAGCAGTTCTTC. It yields the protein CASSLTLNEQFF. Based on the CDR3 plus reference TRBV7-2 and TRBJ2-1, the full variable domain is GAGVSQSPSNKVTEKGKDVELRCDPISGHTALYWYRQSLGQGLEFLIYFQGNSAPDKSGLPSDRFSAERTGGSVSTLTIQRTQQEDSAVYLCASSLTLNEQFFGPGTRLTVL.

The rearrangement joins TRBV5-1 to TRBJ1-2; unclear D gene. CDR3 size: 13 residues. Germline V gene data show CDR1 as SGHRS and CDR2 as YFSETQ. Trimming removed 9 bases at V and 2 bases at J, with 14 bases between. The CDR3 here is CATAPAPNYGYTF. The CDR3 DNA reads TGCGCCACCGCACCCGCACCCAACTATGGCTACACCTTC.

This chain links TRBV5-5 with TRBJ1-2; D is possibly TRBD1 (5 bases). Germline loops: CDR1 SGHKS, CDR2 YYEKEE (reference sequence). The CDR3 is made up of 13 amino acids. Between the trimmed V and J ends, which lost 4 bases and 7 bases, there was a span of 14 bases. DNA for the CDR3: TGTGCCAGCAGCCGCGGGACGATCGGTGGCTACACCTTC. Amino acid sequence: CASSRGTIGGYTF.

J is TRBJ1-1 and V is TRBV7-9; D remains ambiguous. Trimming stripped 5 bases from V and 3 bases from J, with 13 bases between. This CDR3 is 14 amino acids long. Germline loops: CDR1 SEHNR, CDR2 FQNEAQ (reference sequence). The DNA of the CDR3 is TGTGCCAGCAGCCCGGGCCGGTGGGACACTGAAGCTTTCTTT. Translation gives CASSPGRWDTEAFF.

V usage is TRBV5-4 and J usage is TRBJ2-5, with D possibly TRBD2 on 6 matching bases. V was trimmed by 4 bases and J by 4 bases, leaving 11 bases between them. This CDR3 is 13 amino acids long. The germline V gene has CDR1 SGHNT and CDR2 YYREEE (reference sequence). The CDR3 sequence is CASSTEAGETQYF. The CDR3 coding sequence is TGTGCCAGCAGCACGGAAGCGGGAGAGACCCAGTACTTC.

This chain connects TRBV19 to TRBJ2-6, with TRBD2 as a possible D gene (5 bases). The CDR3 length is 17 residues. CDR1 is LNHDA and CDR2 is SQIVND in the germline V gene (reference sequence). Between the trimmed V and J ends, which lost 3 bases and 0 bases, there was a span of 12 bases. In DNA, the CDR3 is TGTGCCAGTAGTATGACGTTGGACTCCTCTGGGGCCAACGTCCTGACTTTC. Its translation is CASSMTLDSSGANVLTF.

This sequence joins TRBV28 and TRBJ1-2; TRBD1 is a possible D gene (6 bases). This CDR3 region has 13 residues. CDR1 MDHEN and CDR2 SYDVKM come from the germline V gene. V gave up 7 bases and J gave up 4 bases, with 13 bases separating them. The CDR3 DNA reads as TGTGCCAGCATCAACCGGGGGCTCTATGGCTACACCTTC. This encodes CASINRGLYGYTF.

The chain links TRBV28 to TRBJ2-7; 7 bases map to TRBD1. Germline V gene data show CDR1 as MDHEN and CDR2 as SYDVKM. The CDR3 is made up of 14 amino acids. V gave up 8 bases and J gave up 7 bases; unmatched junction bases: 14. The CDR3, as DNA: TGTGCCAGCGGGACAGCCGCCCTTCGTGGGGAGCAGTACTTC. It codes for CASGTAALRGEQYF.

This clone showed up just a few times. V and J are TRBV19 and TRBJ2-7; maybe TRBD2 (5 bases). The CDR3 length is 15 residues. Germline V gene lookup returns CDR1 LNHDA and CDR2 SQIVND (reference sequence). Trimming removed 5 bases from V and 5 bases from J, with 19 bases in between. CDR3 in amino acids: CASSPRLVLVNEQYF. CDR3 DNA: TGTGCCAGTAGTCCCCGCCTCGTACTAGTAAACGAGCAGTACTTC.

V gene TRBV5-1 combines with J gene TRBJ2-2; no clear D gene. The germline V and J ends were trimmed by 7 bases and 0 bases, with 13 bases remaining between them. The CDR3 sequence is 15 residues long. Germline values: CDR1 SGHRS, CDR2 YFSETQ. CDR3 region: CASREDPSNTGELFF. The CDR3 DNA reads as TGCGCCAGCCGAGAGGACCCCTCGAACACCGGGGAGCTGTTTTTT.

The chain links TRBV15 to TRBJ1-4, with D perhaps TRBD1 (6 bases). Germline lookup yields CDR1 LNHNV and CDR2 YYDKDF (reference sequence). The CDR3 consists of 13 residues. V was cut by 6 bases and J by 7 bases, with 12 bases left in between. The CDR3, as DNA: TGTGCCACCAGTGGGGGGCTTGGTGAAAAACTGTTTTTT. Amino acid sequence: CATSGGLGEKLFF.

The genes are TRBV6-6 and TRBJ2-7; D call uncertain. CDR1 and CDR2 (germline): MNHNY, SVGAGI (reference sequence). V was trimmed by 0 bases and J by 3 bases, leaving 12 bases between them. The length of the CDR3 is 15 residues. This chain's CDR3 is CASSYSLNSYYEQYF. CDR3 nucleotides: TGTGCCAGCAGTTACTCCCTGAACTCATACTACGAGCAGTACTTC.

This rearrangement joins TRBV7-2 to TRBJ1-5, with D uncertain. CDR3 length: 16 amino acids. The germline CDR1 and CDR2 sequences are SGHTA and FQGNSA. Trimming removed 5 bases from V and 0 bases from J, with 14 bases in between. The chain's CDR3 is CASSVGGPLSNQPQHF. Written as DNA, the CDR3 is TGTGCCAGCAGCGTCGGAGGACCTCTTAGCAATCAGCCCCAGCATTTT.

The chain links TRBV18 to TRBJ2-1, with D perhaps matching TRBD2 (6 bases). Looked up from germline, CDR1 is KGHSH and CDR2 is LQKENI. The CDR3 contains 12 residues. With 6 bases removed from V and 8 bases from J, the gap between germline ends came to 11 bases. This chain's CDR3 is CASSETRYEQFF. Written as DNA, the CDR3 is TGTGCCAGCTCGGAGACTAGATATGAGCAGTTCTTC.

The chain is built from TRBV28 and TRBJ1-3; the D gene is possibly TRBD1 (5 bases). The germline V and J ends were trimmed by 4 bases and 3 bases, with 13 bases remaining between them. CDR3 length: 15 residues. Germline V lookup: CDR1 MDHEN, CDR2 SYDVKM. For the CDR3, the DNA is TGTGCCAGCAGTTCGGTAGGGGAGGGTGGAAACACCATATATTTT. Translating gives CASSSVGEGGNTIYF.

The chain recombines TRBV7-9 with TRBJ2-7; possible D gene TRBD1, 6 bases. Trimming removed 2 bases at V and 0 bases at J, with 20 bases between. Germline-derived CDR1 and CDR2 are SEHNR and FQNEAQ (reference sequence). The CDR3 has 18 amino acids. The CDR3 region is CASSLFPSGTRYSYEQYF. The CDR3 region has the DNA TGTGCCAGCAGCTTATTTCCCTCCGGGACACGGTACTCCTACGAGCAGTACTTC. Full variable domain (outside the CDR3, taken from reference TRBV7-9 and TRBJ2-7): DTGVSQNPRHKITKRGQNVTFRCDPISEHNRLYWYRQTLGQGPEFLTYFQNEAQLEKSRLLSDRFSAERPKGSFSTLEIQRTEQGDSAMYLCASSLFPSGTRYSYEQYFGPGTRLTVT.

The chain employs TRBV27 and TRBJ2-2, with a tentative D call TRBD1 (6 bases). V lost 5 bases and J lost 5, with 24 bases in between. CDR3 length equals 18 residues. Germline V gene data show CDR1 as MNHEY and CDR2 as SMNVEV (reference sequence). In DNA form, the CDR3 reads TGTGCCAGCAGTCCATCCCCAACCGGGACAATTAGGACCGGGGAGCTGTTTTTT. Its protein product is CASSPSPTGTIRTGELFF.